This T cell receptor (beta chain) is from a study of human T cells and chemical hapten exposure. TCRdb re-derived calls from the RACE reads in MiXCR, one entry per CDR3 protein. The sample has 50,000 to 75,000 distinct CDR3 sequences; about 11% are singletons. Described time point: patch test 3, about 24 weeks after DPC sensitization. As for treatment: therapeutic diphenylcyclopropenone sensitization with weekly scalp DPC. CDR3 length: 16 amino acids. J gave up 0 bases and V 4 bases, and 4 bases lay outside the gene matches. Germline values: CDR1 MDHEN, CDR2 SYDVKM. The chain carries TRBV28 and TRBJ1-5; 9 nucleotides agree with TRBD1. The sample consisted of whole blood, taken in connection with sensitization to the hapten diphenylcyclopropenone (DPC). This TCR was sampled from a woman between 25 and 40 years old with alopecia areata. Some clones in this sample may be carry-over from other donors' samples. This CDR3 reads CASSWTGVISNQPQHF. The CDR3 bases are TGTGCCAGCAGTTGGACAGGGGTTATTAGCAATCAGCCCCAGCATTTT.